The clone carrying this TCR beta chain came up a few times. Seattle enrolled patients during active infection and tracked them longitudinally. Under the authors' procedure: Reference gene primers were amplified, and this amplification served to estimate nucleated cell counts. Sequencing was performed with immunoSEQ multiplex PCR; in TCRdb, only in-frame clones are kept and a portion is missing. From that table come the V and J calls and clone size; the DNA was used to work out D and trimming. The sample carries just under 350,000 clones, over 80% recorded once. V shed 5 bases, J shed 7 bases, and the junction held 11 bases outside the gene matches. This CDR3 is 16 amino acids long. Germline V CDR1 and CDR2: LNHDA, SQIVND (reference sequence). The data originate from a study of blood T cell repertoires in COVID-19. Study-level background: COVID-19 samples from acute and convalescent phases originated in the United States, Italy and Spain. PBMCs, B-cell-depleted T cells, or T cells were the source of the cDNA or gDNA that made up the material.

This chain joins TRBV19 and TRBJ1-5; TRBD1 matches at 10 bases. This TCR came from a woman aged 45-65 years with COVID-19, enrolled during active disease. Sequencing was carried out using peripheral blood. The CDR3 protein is CASSPSWTGGDQPQHF. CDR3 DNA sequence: TGTGCCAGTAGTCCGAGCTGGACAGGGGGGGACCAGCCCCAGCATTTT.